The T cell receptor (beta chain) under discussion was sequenced for a study of tumor-infiltrating lymphocytes in primary liver carcinoma. The V gene's germline CDR1 is MNHNS and CDR2 SASEGT. The V and J ends lost 3 bases and 6 bases, in that order; junction bases with no gene match: 9. The CDR3 runs 16 residues. Taking about 17-32 mg of unsorted bulk tissue, the authors co-extracted RNA and DNA. This clonotype was picked up many times. The authors made TCR beta cDNA from 500 to 600 ng total RNA with a constant-region primer. TCR beta libraries came from three nested multiplex PCR rounds using slightly modified ARM-PCR. The first two PCR rounds used TRBV1-TRBV30 primers with a Cbeta primer, around 10 cycles each. One entry per CDR3 protein, called by TCRdb with MiXCR from the multiplex PCR reads. The sample yields some 40,000 distinct CDR3 sequences, roughly 80% seen once.

Input material: tumor-adjacent normal liver tissue. This receptor was taken from a man between 40 and 49 years old with primary liver carcinoma and hepatitis B virus infection. The chain carries TRBV6-1 and TRBJ2-2; TRBD1 matches 8 bases. CDR3 in amino acids: CASSDLGQGDSGELFF. The CDR3 nucleotides read TGTGCCAGCAGTGACCTCGGACAGGGCGATTCCGGGGAGCTGTTTTTT.